This paragraph covers one TCR beta chain sequence. In the original workflow: From reference gene primer amplification, estimates of nucleated cell counts were derived. The data were produced by immunoSEQ multiplex PCR, yet TCRdb's version contains in-frame clones alone and is incomplete. D and trimming were read from the DNA, whereas the V and J calls and clone size are those reported in that table. The sample shows approximately 100,000 clones, nearly 85% of them seen only once. This sample stems from a study of blood T cell repertoires in COVID-19. Overall study context: Donors in the United States, Italy and Spain gave samples during acute or convalescent COVID-19. From T cells, B-cell-depleted T cells, or PBMCs came the material, which was cDNA or gDNA.

Germline CDR1 reads MGHDK; CDR2 reads SYGVNS. The ends were cut back, 8 bases at V and 4 bases at J, with 17 bases in the middle. The CDR3 length is 14 residues. The sequencing sample was made of peripheral blood. This receptor was identified in a human donor in a cohort sampled during active or convalescent COVID-19. The chain combines TRBV25-1 with TRBJ1-2; TRBD1 is a possible D gene (6 bases). The CDR3 region has the DNA TGTGCCAGCGGTCACCGGGACATTACCTATGGCTACACCTTC. This encodes CASGHRDITYGYTF.